Below, 5 T cell receptor beta chains from the same sample are listed, as sequenced in a study of CD8 T cells in ankylosing spondylitis. TCRdb fed the 5' RACE reads into MiXCR, producing one record per CDR3 protein. The sample lists more than 35,000 distinct CDR3 sequences; 6% were seen once. Sequencing was carried out using blood, either unsorted or a sorted T cell fraction (not recorded which). These receptors originate from a male donor with ankylosing spondylitis or in good health (not recorded which).

This clonotype has at least ten counts. This chain connects TRBV7-2 to TRBJ2-1; D is possibly TRBD1 or TRBD2 (5 bases each). Trimming removed 1 base at V and 5 bases at J, with 9 bases between. CDR1 is SGHTA, CDR2 FQGNSA, per germline. This CDR3 is 14 amino acids long. The CDR3 here is CASSLVLGDNEQFF. The CDR3 DNA sequence: TGTGCCAGCAGCTTAGTACTAGGGGACAATGAGCAGTTCTTC.

This clonotype was counted many times. The CDR3 DNA reads as TGTGCCAGCAGTTACGACGGAAACAATGAGCAGTTCTTC. Translated, it gives CASSYDGNNEQFF. The J gene is TRBJ2-1, the V gene TRBV6-2 or TRBV6-3; the D is unclear. Germline values: CDR1 MNHEY, CDR2 SVGEGT. This CDR3 has 13 residues. V was trimmed by 2 bases and J by 5 bases, leaving 7 bases between them.

In this sample, this clonotype turned up many times. V usage is TRBV11-2 and J usage is TRBJ2-2; D gene ambiguous. The germline V and J ends were trimmed by 1 base and 3 bases, with 6 bases remaining between them. CDR1 is SGHAT and CDR2 is FQNNGV in the germline V gene. The CDR3 runs to 14 residues. The CDR3 reads CASSLGTYTGELFF. The CDR3 DNA reads TGTGCCAGCAGCTTAGGAACTTACACCGGGGAGCTGTTTTTT.

In its sample, this clonotype was seen many times. The J gene is TRBJ2-6, the V gene TRBV5-5; unclear D gene. The ends were cut back, 4 bases at V and 4 bases at J, with 9 bases in the middle. The germline CDR1 and CDR2 sequences are SGHKS and YYEKEE (reference sequence). This CDR3 contains 14 residues. The CDR3 loop is CASSASAGANVLTF. The CDR3 DNA reads as TGTGCCAGCAGCGCGTCGGCGGGGGCCAACGTCCTGACTTTC.

This clonotype was seen at least ten times. This rearrangement joins TRBV4-3 to TRBJ1-2; perhaps TRBD1 as D (5 bases). Trimming shortened V by 5 bases and J by 2 bases, and 18 bases separated the two germline ends. The germline V gene has CDR1 LGHNA and CDR2 YSLEER. The CDR3 runs 16 residues. The CDR3 DNA follows: TGCGCCAGCAGCGGCCGGGACTGGCGACAAAACTATGGCTACACCTTC. Translation gives CASSGRDWRQNYGYTF.